Listed here are 17 T cell receptor beta chains from one sample, sequenced in a study of shared clonotypes between healthy human individuals. As defined, naive CD8 cells were CD45RO-negative and positively selected for CCR7, with terminally differentiated effector memory CD45RA+ cells excluded. This table comes from immunoSEQ multiplex PCR, and its TCRdb copy is limited to in-frame clones, with some not included. The sample holds hundreds of thousands of clones, about 96% seen once. Material for sequencing was naive CD8+ T cells sorted from blood. The receptors were sampled from a woman aged 25 to 39 in good health.

The rearrangement joins TRBV7-9 to TRBJ1-1; D not resolved. The V gene lost 0 bases and the J gene lost 0 bases, with 14 bases spanning the gap. Germline assignment: CDR1 SEHNR and CDR2 FQNEAQ (reference sequence). The CDR3 covers 17 residues. The CDR3 DNA follows: TGTGCCAGCAGCTTAGCGTATGAATCCCGATTGAACACTGAAGCTTTCTTT. It encodes CASSLAYESRLNTEAFF.

The chain couples TRBV19 to TRBJ2-1, with a weak D call TRBD2 (6 bases). Germline V gene lookup returns CDR1 LNHDA and CDR2 SQIVND (reference sequence). This CDR3 contains 15 residues. Between the trimmed V and J ends, which lost 3 bases and 2 bases, there was a span of 11 bases. CDR3 loop: CASSMDGGAYNEQFF. In nucleotides, the CDR3 is TGTGCCAGTAGTATGGACGGGGGAGCCTACAATGAGCAGTTCTTC.

The J gene is TRBJ1-5, the V gene TRBV6-5, with D tentatively TRBD1 (6 bases). This CDR3 spans 14 amino acids. V shed 11 bases and J shed 6 bases, with 20 bases lying between them. Per germline, CDR1 MNHEY and CDR2 SVGAGI. Here the CDR3 DNA reads TGTGCCTCTTCACAAGGGGTGGGGGCTCAGCCCCAGCATTTT. This codes for CASSQGVGAQPQHF.

This chain links TRBV28 with TRBJ2-7; 9 bases match TRBD2. J was trimmed by 2 bases and V by 5 bases; bases with no gene match: 7. The CDR3 has 15 amino acids. Germline CDR1 is MDHEN and CDR2 is SYDVKM. The CDR3 sequence: CASSPVAGATYEQYF. In DNA, the CDR3 is TGTGCCAGCAGTCCTGTAGCGGGAGCCACCTACGAGCAGTACTTC.

CDR3 coding DNA: TGTGCCAGCAGTCCCGGGACAGGGGGCTGGGGAGAGCAGTACTTC. This translates into CASSPGTGGWGEQYF. The V call is TRBV27, the J call TRBJ2-7; 12 positions match TRBD1. Trimming removed 5 bases from V and 7 bases from J; junction bases left unmatched: 9. The germline V gene encodes CDR1 MNHEY and CDR2 SMNVEV (reference sequence). The CDR3 has 15 residues.

The CDR3 DNA reads as TGCGCCAGCAGCGAGACTAGCGGGCGTATCCAAGAGACCCAGTACTTC. It codes for CASSETSGRIQETQYF. J is TRBJ2-5 and V is TRBV4-1; TRBD2 matches 10 bases. Germline CDR1 is MGHRA and CDR2 is YSYEKL. V lost 5 bases, J lost 1 base, and 7 bases stayed unmatched. The CDR3 runs 16 residues.

This sequence joins TRBV7-2 and TRBJ2-1; 13 nucleotides match TRBD2. CDR3 length equals 17 residues. The V gene's germline CDR1 is SGHTA and CDR2 FQGNSA. Losses at the gene ends were 0 bases for V and 5 bases for J; bases not matched to a gene: 4. CDR3 sequence reads: CASSLAKLAGGNNEQFF. The CDR3 DNA reads as TGTGCCAGCAGCTTAGCGAAACTAGCGGGAGGGAACAATGAGCAGTTCTTC.

The rearrangement uses TRBV7-9 and TRBJ2-1; D is perhaps TRBD1 or TRBD2 (5 bases each). This CDR3 region has 12 residues. Germline loops: CDR1 SEHNR, CDR2 FQNEAQ (reference sequence). V lost 4 bases to trimming and J lost 10 bases, with 11 bases between them. The CDR3 DNA sequence: TGTGCCAGCAGCTCGGGACCCGTCGAGCAGTTCTTC. Amino acid sequence: CASSSGPVEQFF.

The V gene is TRBV30, the J gene TRBJ2-1, with 8 bases fitting TRBD2. CDR3 length: 14 amino acids. V shed 2 bases and J 7 bases; nucleotides not matched to a gene: 7. Germline V gene sequence: CDR1 GTSNPN, CDR2 SVGIG (reference sequence). The CDR3: CAWSPGLGINEQFF. CDR3 coding DNA: TGTGCCTGGAGTCCGGGACTAGGAATAAATGAGCAGTTCTTC.

V gene TRBV30 combines with J gene TRBJ1-5; D gene uncertain. Germline V CDR1 and CDR2: GTSNPN, SVGIG (reference sequence). Between the trimmed V and J ends, which lost 4 bases and 3 bases, there was a span of 10 bases. This CDR3 is built from 13 residues. The CDR3 loop is CAWNSQPNQPQHF. The CDR3 coding sequence is TGTGCCTGGAATTCCCAACCCAATCAGCCCCAGCATTTT.

This sequence joins TRBV19 and TRBJ2-1; the D gene is possibly TRBD1 (6 bases). Germline CDR1 is LNHDA and CDR2 is SQIVND (reference sequence). V lost 4 bases to trimming and J lost 0 bases, with 10 bases between them. This CDR3 is 15 amino acids long. The CDR3 bases are TGTGCCAGTAGTAATCGAGGGGGCTCCTACAATGAGCAGTTCTTC. It codes for CASSNRGGSYNEQFF.

The chain recombines TRBV7-8 with TRBJ2-1; 13 bases fit TRBD2. V lost 5 bases, J lost 4 bases, and 11 bases stayed unmatched. This CDR3 region has 18 residues. The germline gives CDR1 SGHVS, CDR2 FQNEAQ. The CDR3: CASSQGTSGNLWYNEQFF. The DNA of the CDR3 is TGTGCCAGCAGCCAAGGGACTAGCGGGAATTTGTGGTACAATGAGCAGTTCTTC.

The rearrangement uses TRBV19 and TRBJ2-1; no reliable D call. The CDR3 runs 12 residues. Germline V gives CDR1 LNHDA, CDR2 SQIVND (reference sequence). V lost 6 bases and J 0 bases, leaving 3 bases between the germline ends. CDR3 coding DNA: TGTGCCAGTAGGAGCTCCTACAATGAGCAGTTCTTC. Residues: CASRSSYNEQFF.

The CDR3 is CASTRGRGTDTQYF. In nucleotides, the CDR3 is TGCGCCAGCACCCGCGGGAGGGGCACAGATACGCAGTATTTT. The genes are TRBV10-2 and TRBJ2-3; TRBD2 matches 9 bases. Losses at the gene ends were 7 bases for V and 1 base for J; bases not matched to a gene: 3. Germline CDR1 and CDR2: WSHSY and SAAADI. This CDR3 contains 14 residues.

The J gene is TRBJ2-7, the V gene TRBV5-8, with D perhaps given as TRBD1 or TRBD2 (6 bases each). This CDR3 comprises 14 residues. V lost 4 bases and J lost 6, with 17 bases in between. Germline CDR1 is SGHTS and CDR2 is YDEGEE. As DNA, the CDR3 is TGTGCCAGCAGCCACCGGGGGCTAGGTGCCGAGCAGTACTTC. Protein sequence: CASSHRGLGAEQYF.

This sequence joins TRBV7-6 and TRBJ2-3; possibly TRBD1 for D (5 bases). The CDR3 covers 15 residues. The germline V gene encodes CDR1 SGHVS and CDR2 FNYEAQ. The germline V and J ends were trimmed by 5 bases and 4 bases, with 16 bases remaining between them. The CDR3: CASSRQTEVPDTQYF. The CDR3 nucleotides read TGTGCCAGCAGCCGACAGACAGAGGTGCCAGATACGCAGTATTTT.

This clone was picked up one time. The V call is TRBV9, the J call TRBJ1-1, with D uncertain. CDR3 length: 11 residues. Germline V CDR1 and CDR2: SGDLS, YYNGEE. V was shortened by 5 bases and J by 4 bases, with 6 bases between the two germline ends. The CDR3 nucleotides read TGTGCCAGCAGTCATGGCACTGAAGCTTTCTTT. It translates to CASSHGTEAFF.